These 17 T cell receptor beta chains share one sample of origin, sequenced in a study of blood T cell repertoires in COVID-19. Here immunoSEQ multiplex PCR was the method, and the copy in TCRdb shows in-frame clones only, minus some. Seen here are 25,000 or so clones, 70% to 90% observed once, and the top ten hold 9% to 15%. Input material: peripheral blood. All receptors derive from a woman aged 80 or over with active or convalescent COVID-19.

The chain recombines TRBV12-3 or TRBV12-4 with TRBJ2-7, with TRBD1 matching 7 bases. The CDR3 totals 11 residues. V lost 4 bases and J lost 11; bases outside the gene matches: 5. The CDR3 coding sequence is TGTGCCAGCAGTTCCGCCGGGACAGAGTACTTC. This gives the protein CASSSAGTEYF.

The V gene is TRBV30, the J gene TRBJ2-5; TRBD1 might be the D (5 bases). The CDR3 consists of 15 residues. V lost 2 bases and J lost 0, with 13 bases in between. Germline V gives CDR1 GTSNPN, CDR2 SVGIG (reference sequence). The DNA for the CDR3 is TGTGCCTGGAGTAGAAAGCGACAGTACCAAGAGACCCAGTACTTC. Amino acid sequence: CAWSRKRQYQETQYF.

This clone came up a few times. The CDR3: CASSSPRTGREQYF. The CDR3 DNA is TGTGCCAGCAGCTCCCCCCGGACAGGGCGCGAGCAGTACTTC. The chain is built from TRBV5-4 and TRBJ2-7, with 8 bases identical to TRBD1. CDR3 length: 14 residues. Germline CDR1 and CDR2: SGHNT and YYREEE (reference sequence). V trimming: 3 bases; J trimming: 6 bases; junction bases outside the gene matches: 8.

V gene TRBV2 combines with J gene TRBJ1-2; D is possibly TRBD1 (5 bases). The CDR3 loop spans 13 amino acids. Per the germline V gene, CDR1 is SNHLY and CDR2 is FYNNEI. Deletions cut 5 bases from V and 2 bases from J, with 9 bases between. The CDR3 DNA reads as TGTGCCAGCAGTATTCAGGGAAACTATGGCTACACCTTC. Encoded protein: CASSIQGNYGYTF.

The gene calls are TRBV7-2 and TRBJ1-5, with 7 bases aligning to TRBD1. Germline loops: CDR1 SGHTA, CDR2 FQGNSA. J was trimmed by 9 bases and V by 1 base; bases with no gene match: 9. This CDR3 spans 15 amino acids. The CDR3: CASSLVRDSVRPQHF. The CDR3 coding sequence is TGTGCCAGCAGCTTAGTCCGGGACAGCGTCCGGCCCCAGCATTTT.

The V call is TRBV28, the J call TRBJ2-1; D perhaps matches TRBD1 (5 bases). The CDR3 sequence is 15 residues long. V was clipped by 3 bases and J by 5 bases, with 14 bases between them. The germline V gene has CDR1 MDHEN and CDR2 SYDVKM. CDR3 sequence: CASSFWQGKNNEQFF. CDR3 DNA: TGTGCCAGCAGTTTCTGGCAGGGAAAGAACAATGAGCAGTTCTTC. Full variable domain (missing parts from reference TRBV28 and TRBJ2-1): DVKVTQSSRYLVKRTGEKVFLECVQDMDHENMFWYRQDPGLGLRLIYFSYDVKMKEKGDIPEGYSVSREKKERFSLILESASTNQTSMYLCASSFWQGKNNEQFFGPGTRLTVL.

This chain links TRBV21-1 with TRBJ2-1; TRBD2 was called by the table and not checked on the DNA. TRBV21-1 is shown as a pseudogene. This CDR3 is 15 amino acids long. In DNA, the CDR3 is TGTGCCAGCAGCACGGGGGAGTCAGGGTACAATGAGCAGTTCTTC. Translated, it gives CASSTGESGYNEQFF.

V is TRBV2 and J is TRBJ2-1; 10 bases fit TRBD2. This CDR3 has 16 residues. Losses at the gene ends were 4 bases for V and 8 bases for J; bases not matched to a gene: 11. The germline CDR1 and CDR2 sequences are SNHLY and FYNNEI. CDR3 DNA sequence: TGTGCCAGCAGTGCGAGCGGGAGGGCCCGATATGATGAGCAGTTCTTC. This gives the protein CASSASGRARYDEQFF.

The count of this clone is one. The chain recombines TRBV7-8 with TRBJ1-2; D call uncertain. The CDR3 covers 14 residues. The germline V and J ends were trimmed by 1 base and 2 bases, with 8 bases remaining between them. Per the germline V gene, CDR1 is SGHVS and CDR2 is FQNEAQ. This chain's CDR3 is CASSLGDTNYGYTF. DNA for the CDR3: TGTGCCAGCAGCTTAGGAGACACGAACTATGGCTACACCTTC.

The rearrangement uses TRBV5-1 and TRBJ1-3; TRBD1 aligns across 7 bases. V lost 4 bases, J lost 5 bases, and 9 bases stayed unmatched. The germline V gene has CDR1 SGHRS and CDR2 YFSETQ. The CDR3 loop spans 15 amino acids. DNA for the CDR3: TGCGCCAGCAGCCAACGACAGGGATCGCGAAACACCATATATTTT. Its protein is CASSQRQGSRNTIYF.

The chain has TRBV19 and TRBJ1-3; D uncertain. The CDR3 contains 16 residues. V lost 1 base, J lost 0 bases, and 10 bases lay in between. The germline CDR1 and CDR2 sequences are LNHDA and SQIVND (reference sequence). The chain's CDR3 is CASSIGGIRSGNTIYF. Written as DNA, the CDR3 is TGTGCCAGTAGTATAGGAGGGATTCGCTCTGGAAACACCATATATTTT.

This clone was recorded only once. The rearrangement uses TRBV21-1 and TRBJ2-3; TRBD2 is the table's D call and was not checked against the DNA. TRBV21-1 corresponds to a pseudogene. There are 13 residues in the CDR3. The DNA for the CDR3 is TGTGCCAGCACTAGCGGGAGCACAGATACGCAGTATTTT. Translating gives CASTSGSTDTQYF.

The chain carries TRBV11-2 and TRBJ2-1; 8 bases fit TRBD2. The CDR3 extends over 15 amino acids. J lost 6 bases, V lost 5 bases, and 9 bases had no gene match. The germline gives CDR1 SGHAT, CDR2 FQNNGV. The chain's CDR3 is CASSLEWLAGNEQFF. CDR3 bases: TGTGCCAGCAGCCTCGAATGGCTAGCGGGCAATGAGCAGTTCTTC. The entire variable domain, with the rest obtained from reference TRBV11-2 and TRBJ2-1, is as follows: EAGVAQSPRYKIIEKRQSVAFWCNPISGHATLYWYQQILGQGPKLLIQFQNNGVVDDSQLPKDRFSAERLKGVDSTLKIQPAKLEDSAVYLCASSLEWLAGNEQFFGPGTRLTVL.

CDR3 in amino acids: CASRTLWQGTGELFF. Written as DNA, the CDR3 is TGTGCCAGCAGAACGTTATGGCAGGGCACCGGGGAGCTGTTTTTT. This sequence joins TRBV11-3 and TRBJ2-2; D may be TRBD1 (5 bases). Trimming cost V 6 bases and J 4 bases, with 15 bases left between them. The length of the CDR3 is 15 residues. CDR1 is SGHNT, CDR2 YENEEA, per germline.

The chain recombines TRBV6-6 with TRBJ1-2; 9 nucleotides match TRBD1. With V trimmed by 5 bases and J by 2 bases, 12 bases remained unmatched. CDR1 and CDR2 from the germline V gene are MNHNY and SVGAGI (reference sequence). This CDR3 contains 17 residues. The CDR3 DNA is TGTGCCAGCAGTCCCTCGGGGACAGGGCTTCCAAACTATGGCTACACCTTC. Its translation is CASSPSGTGLPNYGYTF.

The chain recombines TRBV28 with TRBJ2-3, with a weak D call TRBD1 (5 bases). With 1 base removed from V and 2 bases from J, the gap between germline ends came to 19 bases. Germline V gene lookup returns CDR1 MDHEN and CDR2 SYDVKM. The CDR3 extends over 18 amino acids. CDR3 DNA sequence: TGTGCCAGCAGTTTATCCGTTTCGCAGGAACAGGCCACAGATACGCAGTATTTT. It specifies CASSLSVSQEQATDTQYF.

This CDR3 is CASSLQRFDSPLHF. The CDR3 DNA follows: TGTGCCAGCAGCCTACAGAGATTTGATTCACCCCTCCACTTT. The chain carries TRBV13 and TRBJ1-6; no firm D call. CDR3 size: 14 residues. Germline V gives CDR1 PRHDT, CDR2 FYEKMQ (reference sequence). The germline V and J ends were trimmed by 5 bases and 8 bases, with 13 bases remaining between them.